This T cell receptor beta chain was retrieved from a study of identical twins. Study findings and constraints: Cross-sectional statistical analysis was relied on for the conclusions, without the same donors being followed.

On this clonotype: Its target is not known.

In TCRdb, the 5' RACE reads were re-called with MiXCR into one record per CDR3 protein. The table lists approximately 490,000 distinct CDR3 sequences, about a fifth of them singletons, with approximately 0.52% in the top ten. J was trimmed by 4 bases and V by 7 bases; bases with no gene match: 7. Germline V gene lookup returns CDR1 MNHNS and CDR2 SASEGT. The CDR3 loop spans 15 amino acids. These same records also appear under a second study, on yellow fever vaccine responses in identical twins.

The source material was CD4+ T cells sorted from blood. The clonotype comes from a woman between 18 and 29 years old in good health. This chain connects TRBV6-1 to TRBJ2-1, with 10 bases that match TRBD2. The CDR3 DNA is TGTGCCAGCACCTCAAGCGGGAGGGGGTACAATGAGCAGTTCTTC. This encodes CASTSSGRGYNEQFF.